This paragraph covers one T cell receptor beta chain sequence. The junction departs from the called germline gene at one end, perhaps through a read error. This sample was taken from a study of blood T cell repertoires in COVID-19. Overall study context: Sites across the United States, Italy and Spain contributed samples from acute and convalescent COVID-19. T cells, B-cell-depleted T cells, or PBMCs provided the cDNA or gDNA that served as material.

As originally analysed: Estimation of nucleated cell counts relied on the amplification of reference gene primers. This table comes from immunoSEQ multiplex PCR, and its TCRdb copy is limited to in-frame clones, with some not included. For V, J and clone size, that table is used; D and trimming come from the DNA. This sample has approximately 140,000 clones; approximately 80% occur once, and the top ten carry around 10%. Germline V gene lookup returns CDR1 SNHLY and CDR2 FYNNEI. This CDR3 region has 14 residues. The V call is TRBV2, the J call TRBJ2-2; D gene ambiguous. This sequence was found in a woman aged 80 or over in a cohort sampled during active or convalescent COVID-19. Material for sequencing was peripheral blood. This CDR3 reads CASGDLIGTGELFF. CDR3 DNA: TGTGCCAGCGGTGACCTAATCGGCACCGGGGAGCTGTTTTTT.